The entry below describes one T cell receptor beta chain. How the authors handled the data: Scientists estimated how many nucleated cells there were by amplifying reference gene primers. The protocol was immunoSEQ multiplex PCR, while the TCRdb copy is restricted to in-frame clones and leaves out a portion. For V, J and clone size, that table is used; D and trimming come from the DNA. The sample consists of more than 300,000 clones, roughly 88% of them appearing once. This entry is derived from a study of blood T cell repertoires in COVID-19. Study in general: PBMCs, B-cell-depleted T cells, or T cells provided the cDNA or gDNA that made up the material.

This TCR derives from a woman in her 30s with COVID-19, enrolled during active disease. Sequences were obtained from peripheral blood.

The CDR3 protein is CASSFGTPGNTIYF. The CDR3 DNA reads TGTGCCAGCAGCTTCGGGACACCTGGAAACACCATATATTTT. The chain links TRBV5-4 to TRBJ1-3; tentatively, D is TRBD1 (6 bases). The germline V and J ends were trimmed by 2 bases and 2 bases, with 8 bases remaining between them. CDR1 is SGHNT and CDR2 is YYREEE in the germline V gene (reference sequence). This CDR3 comprises 14 residues. The variable domain in full, with the rest retrieved from reference TRBV5-4 and TRBJ1-3, is ETGVTQSPTHLIKTRGQQVTLRCSSQSGHNTVSWYQQALGQGPQFIFQYYREEENGRGNFPPRFSGLQFPNYSSELNVNALELDDSALYLCASSFGTPGNTIYFGEGSWLTVV.